Given below is one TCR beta chain in context. Its antigen remains unidentified. This entry belongs to a study of cytomegalovirus exposure and HLA in healthy donors. General study findings and limits: As a later analysis showed, a missense DCLRE1C variant was linked to trimming of TCR beta V- and J-genes. Later analysis revealed greater clonal expansion in HLA-associated TCR beta chains than in equally common others. Cytomegalovirus association was assigned to more than 150 TCR beta chains.

The CDR3 has 15 residues. The germline gives CDR1 SQVTM, CDR2 ANQGSEA. The ends were cut back, 3 bases at V and 0 bases at J, with 14 bases in the middle. 60 Vbeta and 13 Jbeta primers were used in PCR. Original processing notes: The count from a later analysis was some 80 million unique TCR beta chains, some 12 million of them shared. TCRdb's table, derived via immunoSEQ multiplex PCR, lists solely in-frame clones and lacks some. V and J calls and clone size are copied from that table; D and trimming were computed from the DNA. Among around 200,000 clones, about 62% were seen once, and the ten largest hold around 3.2%.

Sequencing was performed on PBMCs. The chain joins TRBV29-1 to TRBJ1-2, with TRBD1 as a possible D gene (6 bases). This TCR was sampled from a man in his forties or fifties in good health and CMV-seronegative. The CDR3 sequence is CSVDWTALTNYGYTF. CDR3 DNA: TGCAGCGTTGACTGGACAGCCCTCACTAACTATGGCTACACCTTC.